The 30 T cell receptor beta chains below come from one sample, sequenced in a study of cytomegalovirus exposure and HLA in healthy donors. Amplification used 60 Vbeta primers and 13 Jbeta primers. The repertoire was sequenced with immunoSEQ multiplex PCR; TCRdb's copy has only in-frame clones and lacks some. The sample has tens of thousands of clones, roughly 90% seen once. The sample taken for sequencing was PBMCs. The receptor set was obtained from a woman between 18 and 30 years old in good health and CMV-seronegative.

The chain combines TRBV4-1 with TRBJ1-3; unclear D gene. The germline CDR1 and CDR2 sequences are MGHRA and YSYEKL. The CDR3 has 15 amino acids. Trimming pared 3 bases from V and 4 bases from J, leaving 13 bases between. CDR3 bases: TGCGCCAGCAGCCATCTCCGCGGGCGCGGAAACACCATATATTTT. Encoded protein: CASSHLRGRGNTIYF.

CDR3 loop: CSTVMEGYTF. CDR3 DNA sequence: TGCAGTACTGTCATGGAGGGCTACACCTTC. The gene calls are TRBV20-1 and TRBJ1-2; D unresolved. Trimming removed 8 bases from V and 8 bases from J, with 12 bases in between. This CDR3 is 10 amino acids long. Germline V gives CDR1 DFQATT, CDR2 SNEGSKA (reference sequence).

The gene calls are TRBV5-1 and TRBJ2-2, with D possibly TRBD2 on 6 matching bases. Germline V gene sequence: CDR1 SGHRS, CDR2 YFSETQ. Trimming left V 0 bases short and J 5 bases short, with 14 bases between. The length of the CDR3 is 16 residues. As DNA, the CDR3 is TGCGCCAGCAGCTTGGAGCCGGGAGCGCGTACCGGGGAGCTGTTTTTT. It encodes CASSLEPGARTGELFF.

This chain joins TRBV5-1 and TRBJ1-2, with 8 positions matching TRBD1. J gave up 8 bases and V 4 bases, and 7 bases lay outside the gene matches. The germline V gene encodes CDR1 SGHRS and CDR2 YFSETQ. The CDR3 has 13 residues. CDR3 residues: CASSEQGARGYTF. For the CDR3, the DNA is TGCGCCAGCAGCGAGCAGGGGGCGCGAGGCTACACCTTC.

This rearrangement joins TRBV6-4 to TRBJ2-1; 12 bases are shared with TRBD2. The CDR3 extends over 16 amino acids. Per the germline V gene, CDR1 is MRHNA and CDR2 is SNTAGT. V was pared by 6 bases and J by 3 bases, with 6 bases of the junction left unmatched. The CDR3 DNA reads TGTGCCAGCAGCCAGACTAGCGGGAGAAACTACAATGAGCAGTTCTTC. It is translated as CASSQTSGRNYNEQFF.

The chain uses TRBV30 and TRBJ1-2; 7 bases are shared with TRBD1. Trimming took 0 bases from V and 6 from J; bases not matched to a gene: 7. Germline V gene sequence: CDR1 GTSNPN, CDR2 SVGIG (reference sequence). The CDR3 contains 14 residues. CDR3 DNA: TGTGCCTGGAGTGTACTTCGACAGGGAGATGGCTACACCTTC. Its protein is CAWSVLRQGDGYTF. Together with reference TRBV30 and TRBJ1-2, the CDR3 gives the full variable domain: SQTIHQWPATLVQPVGSPLSLECTVEGTSNPNLYWYRQAAGRGLQLLFYSVGIGQISSEVPQNLSASRPQDRQFILSSKKLLLSDSGFYLCAWSVLRQGDGYTFGSGTRLTVV.

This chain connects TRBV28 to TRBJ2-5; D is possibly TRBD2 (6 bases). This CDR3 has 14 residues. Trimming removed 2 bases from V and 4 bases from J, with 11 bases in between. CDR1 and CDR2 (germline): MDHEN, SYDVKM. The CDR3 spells CASSLAGLRETQYF. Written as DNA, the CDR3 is TGTGCCAGCAGTTTAGCGGGACTCCGAGAGACCCAGTACTTC.

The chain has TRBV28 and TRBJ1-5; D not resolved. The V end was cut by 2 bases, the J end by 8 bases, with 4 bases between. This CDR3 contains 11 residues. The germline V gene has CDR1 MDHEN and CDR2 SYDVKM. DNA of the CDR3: TGTGCCAGCAGTTTAGAGGAGCCCCAGCATTTT. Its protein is CASSLEEPQHF.

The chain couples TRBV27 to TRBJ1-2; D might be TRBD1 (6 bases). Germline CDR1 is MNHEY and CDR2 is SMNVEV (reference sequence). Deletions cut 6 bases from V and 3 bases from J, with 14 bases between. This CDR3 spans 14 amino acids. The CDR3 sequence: CASRERGFYYGYTF. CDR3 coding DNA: TGTGCCAGCAGGGAAAGGGGGTTTTACTATGGCTACACCTTC.

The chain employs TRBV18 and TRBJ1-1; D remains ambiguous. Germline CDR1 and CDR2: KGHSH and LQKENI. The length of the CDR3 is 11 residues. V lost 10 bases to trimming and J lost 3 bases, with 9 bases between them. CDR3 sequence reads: CATLADTEAFF. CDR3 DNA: TGTGCCACCCTTGCGGACACTGAAGCTTTCTTT. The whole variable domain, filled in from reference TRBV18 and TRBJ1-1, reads NAGVMQNPRHLVRRRGQEARLRCSPMKGHSHVYWYRQLPEEGLKFMVYLQKENIIDESGMPKERFSAEFPKEGPSILRIQQVVRGDSAAYFCATLADTEAFFGQGTRLTVV.

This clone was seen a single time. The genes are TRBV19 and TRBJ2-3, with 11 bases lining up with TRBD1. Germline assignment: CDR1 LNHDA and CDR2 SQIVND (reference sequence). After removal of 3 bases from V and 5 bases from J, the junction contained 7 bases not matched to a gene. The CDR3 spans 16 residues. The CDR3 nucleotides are TGTGCCAGTAGTATGGGCCGGGACAGGGGGGGAGATACGCAGTATTTT. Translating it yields CASSMGRDRGGDTQYF.

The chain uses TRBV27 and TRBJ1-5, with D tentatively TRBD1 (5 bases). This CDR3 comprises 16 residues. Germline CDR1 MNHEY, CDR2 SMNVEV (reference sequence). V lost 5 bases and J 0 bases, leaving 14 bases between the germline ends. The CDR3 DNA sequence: TGTGCCAGCAGTCCCTCGGAAGGGGATAGCAATCAGCCCCAGCATTTT. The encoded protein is CASSPSEGDSNQPQHF.

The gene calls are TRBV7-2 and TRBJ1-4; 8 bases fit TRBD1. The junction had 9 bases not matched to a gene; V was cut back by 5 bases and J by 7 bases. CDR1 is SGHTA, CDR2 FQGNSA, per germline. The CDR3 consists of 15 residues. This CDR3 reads CASSLGQGGFEKLFF. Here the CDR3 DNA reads TGTGCCAGCAGCCTTGGACAGGGAGGTTTTGAAAAACTGTTTTTT.

The CDR3: CASRDRRLTNEKLFF. CDR3 nucleotides: TGTGCCAGCAGAGACAGGAGGCTAACTAATGAAAAACTGTTTTTT. The rearrangement uses TRBV2 and TRBJ1-4; tentative D call: TRBD1 (6 bases). Germline lookup yields CDR1 SNHLY and CDR2 FYNNEI. The CDR3 length is 15 residues. The ends were cut back, 6 bases at V and 1 base at J, with 12 bases in the middle.

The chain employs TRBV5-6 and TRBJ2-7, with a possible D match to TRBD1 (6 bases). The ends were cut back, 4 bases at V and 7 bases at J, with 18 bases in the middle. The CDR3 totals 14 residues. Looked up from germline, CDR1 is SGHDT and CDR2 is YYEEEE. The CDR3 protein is CASSPRGPIREQYF. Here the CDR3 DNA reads TGTGCCAGCAGCCCCAGGGGCCCGATAAGGGAGCAGTACTTC.

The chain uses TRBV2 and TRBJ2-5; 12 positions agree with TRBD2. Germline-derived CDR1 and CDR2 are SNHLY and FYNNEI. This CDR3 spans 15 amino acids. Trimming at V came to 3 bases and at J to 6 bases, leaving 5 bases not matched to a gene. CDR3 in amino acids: CASSDWTSGTKTQYF. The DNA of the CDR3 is TGTGCCAGCAGTGATTGGACTAGCGGGACGAAGACCCAGTACTTC.

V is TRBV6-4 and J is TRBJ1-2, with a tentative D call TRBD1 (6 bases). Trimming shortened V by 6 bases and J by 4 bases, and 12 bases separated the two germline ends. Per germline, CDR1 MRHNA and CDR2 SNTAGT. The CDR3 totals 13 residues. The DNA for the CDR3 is TGTGCCAGCAGATCCACGGACAGCTATGGCTACACCTTC. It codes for CASRSTDSYGYTF.

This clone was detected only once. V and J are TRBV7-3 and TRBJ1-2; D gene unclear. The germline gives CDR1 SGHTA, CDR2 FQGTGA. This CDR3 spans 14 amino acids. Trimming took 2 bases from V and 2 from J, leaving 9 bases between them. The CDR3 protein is CASSLGGLNYGYTF. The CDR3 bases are TGTGCCAGCAGCTTAGGTGGCCTCAACTATGGCTACACCTTC.

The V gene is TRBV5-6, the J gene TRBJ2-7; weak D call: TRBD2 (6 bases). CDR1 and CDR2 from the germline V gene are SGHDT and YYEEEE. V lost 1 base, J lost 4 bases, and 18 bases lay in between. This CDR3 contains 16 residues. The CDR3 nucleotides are TGTGCCAGCAGCTTGATTGCTTCGGGAGTTGGGTACGAGCAGTACTTC. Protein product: CASSLIASGVGYEQYF.

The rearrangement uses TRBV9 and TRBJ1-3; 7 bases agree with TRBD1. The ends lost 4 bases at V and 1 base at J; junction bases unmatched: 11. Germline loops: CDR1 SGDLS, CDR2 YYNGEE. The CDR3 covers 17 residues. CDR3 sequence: CASSTRQGLSSGNTIYF. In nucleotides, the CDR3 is TGTGCCAGCAGCACCCGACAGGGTCTCTCTTCTGGAAACACCATATATTTT. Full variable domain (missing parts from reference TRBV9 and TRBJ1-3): DSGVTQTPKHLITATGQRVTLRCSPRSGDLSVYWYQQSLDQGLQFLIQYYNGEERAKGNILERFSAQQFPDLHSELNLSSLELGDSALYFCASSTRQGLSSGNTIYFGEGSWLTVV.

The CDR3 reads CASGLVQGAYNEQFF. For the CDR3, the DNA is TGTGCTAGTGGTTTGGTACAGGGTGCTTACAATGAGCAGTTCTTC. The chain joins TRBV12-5 to TRBJ2-1; D perhaps matches TRBD1 (6 bases). The V gene's germline CDR1 is LGHNT and CDR2 FRNRAP. Between the trimmed V and J ends, which lost 0 bases and 4 bases, there was a span of 10 bases. The CDR3 has 15 amino acids.

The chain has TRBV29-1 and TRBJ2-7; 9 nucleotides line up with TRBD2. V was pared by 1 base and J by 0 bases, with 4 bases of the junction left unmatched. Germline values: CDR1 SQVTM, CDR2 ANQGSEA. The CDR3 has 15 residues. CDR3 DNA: TGCAGCGTTGAAGGGGTAGCGGGGGACTCCTACGAGCAGTACTTC. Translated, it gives CSVEGVAGDSYEQYF.

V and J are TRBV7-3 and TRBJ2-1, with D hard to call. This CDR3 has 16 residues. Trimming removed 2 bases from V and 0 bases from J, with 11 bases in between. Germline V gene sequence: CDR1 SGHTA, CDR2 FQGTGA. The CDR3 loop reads CASSLRGKSSYNEQFF. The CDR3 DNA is TGTGCCAGCAGCTTACGCGGCAAGAGCTCCTACAATGAGCAGTTCTTC.

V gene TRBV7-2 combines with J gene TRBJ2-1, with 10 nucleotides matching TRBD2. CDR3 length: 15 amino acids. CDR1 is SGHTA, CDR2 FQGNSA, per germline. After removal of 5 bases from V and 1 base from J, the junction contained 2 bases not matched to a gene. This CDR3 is CASSRTSGSYNEQFF. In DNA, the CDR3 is TGTGCCAGCAGCCGGACTAGCGGATCCTACAATGAGCAGTTCTTC.

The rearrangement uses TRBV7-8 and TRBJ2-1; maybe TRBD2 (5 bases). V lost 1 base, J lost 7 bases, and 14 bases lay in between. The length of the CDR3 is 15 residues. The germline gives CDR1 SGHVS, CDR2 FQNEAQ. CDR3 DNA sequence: TGTGCCAGCAGCTTAGTTAGCGCACCGGAGAATGAGCAGTTCTTC. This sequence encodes CASSLVSAPENEQFF.

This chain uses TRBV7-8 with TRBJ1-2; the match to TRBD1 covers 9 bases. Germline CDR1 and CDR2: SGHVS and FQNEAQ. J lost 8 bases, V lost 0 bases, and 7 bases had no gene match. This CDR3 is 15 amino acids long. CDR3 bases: TGTGCCAGCAGCTTAGCGTACAGGGGGCGCGAAGGCTACACCTTC. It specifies CASSLAYRGREGYTF.

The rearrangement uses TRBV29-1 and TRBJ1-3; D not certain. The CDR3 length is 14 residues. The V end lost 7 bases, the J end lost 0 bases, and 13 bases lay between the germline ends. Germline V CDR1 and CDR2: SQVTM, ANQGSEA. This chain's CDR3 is CSGKTGSSGNTIYF. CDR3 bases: TGCAGCGGGAAGACGGGGAGCTCTGGAAACACCATATATTTT.

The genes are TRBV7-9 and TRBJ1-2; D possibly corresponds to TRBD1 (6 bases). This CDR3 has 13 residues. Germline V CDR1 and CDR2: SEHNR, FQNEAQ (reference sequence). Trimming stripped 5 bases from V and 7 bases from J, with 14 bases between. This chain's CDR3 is CASSNGDILGYTF. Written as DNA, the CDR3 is TGTGCCAGCAGCAATGGGGACATTCTTGGCTACACCTTC.

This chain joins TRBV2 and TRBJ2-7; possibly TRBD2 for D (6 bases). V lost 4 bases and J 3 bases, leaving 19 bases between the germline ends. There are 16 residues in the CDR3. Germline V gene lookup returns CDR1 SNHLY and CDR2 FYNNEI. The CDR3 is CASSARRGVVGYEQYF. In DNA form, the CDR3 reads TGTGCCAGCAGTGCTAGACGCGGGGTAGTGGGCTACGAGCAGTACTTC.

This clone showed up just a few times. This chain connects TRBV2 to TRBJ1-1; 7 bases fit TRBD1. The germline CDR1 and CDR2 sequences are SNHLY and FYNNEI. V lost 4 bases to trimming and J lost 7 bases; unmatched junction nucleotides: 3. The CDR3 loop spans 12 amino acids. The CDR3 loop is CASSVRTGEAFF. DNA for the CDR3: TGTGCCAGCAGTGTAAGGACAGGTGAAGCTTTCTTT.